The clone carrying this TCR beta chain has only a few counts. Together with a sample-barcoded 5' primer, a J-beta primer mix was included in a second PCR lasting roughly 7 to 11 cycles. In TCRdb, the 5' RACE reads were re-called with MiXCR into one record per CDR3 protein. Of around 1,000,000 distinct CDR3 sequences in the sample, 20% to 25% are singletons; the top ten hold less than 0.85%. These data are taken from a study of blood T cells in healthy people across ages. Whole-study context: Researchers report that template switching captured about one barcoded beta molecule per two T cells.

Unmatched junction bases numbered 9, after V lost 4 bases and J lost 6 bases. The V gene's germline CDR1 is SGHDT and CDR2 YYEEEE. CDR3 size: 15 residues. This sample also appeared in a second study, on T cells of mothers and their children. That source adds: Amplification in the second PCR used the M1S primer, which added sample barcodes and 2-4 random nucleotides. Mothers and children who were related shared slightly more overlap than unrelated pairs, but not significantly more.

The chain recombines TRBV5-6 with TRBJ2-5; TRBD1 agrees at 10 bases. The receptor was derived from a girl aged 2 to 10 in good health. The sample comprised blood. This chain's CDR3 is CASSPGTGDGQTQYF. CDR3 nucleotides: TGTGCCAGCAGCCCAGGGACAGGGGATGGACAGACCCAGTACTTC.